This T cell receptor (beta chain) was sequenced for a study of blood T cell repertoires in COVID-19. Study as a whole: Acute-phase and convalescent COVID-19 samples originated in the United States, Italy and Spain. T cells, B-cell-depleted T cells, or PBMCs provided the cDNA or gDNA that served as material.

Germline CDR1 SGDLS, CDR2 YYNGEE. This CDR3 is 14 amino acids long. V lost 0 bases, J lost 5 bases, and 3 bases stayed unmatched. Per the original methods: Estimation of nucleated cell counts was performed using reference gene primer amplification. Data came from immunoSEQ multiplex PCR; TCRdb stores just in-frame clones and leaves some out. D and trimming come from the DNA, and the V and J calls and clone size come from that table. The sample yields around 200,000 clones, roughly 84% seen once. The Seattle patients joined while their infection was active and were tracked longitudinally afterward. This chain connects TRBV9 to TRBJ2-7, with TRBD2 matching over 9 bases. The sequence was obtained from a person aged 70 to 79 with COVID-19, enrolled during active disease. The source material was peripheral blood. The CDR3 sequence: CASSVVAGVDEQYF. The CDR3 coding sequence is TGTGCCAGCAGCGTAGTAGCGGGAGTTGACGAGCAGTACTTC.